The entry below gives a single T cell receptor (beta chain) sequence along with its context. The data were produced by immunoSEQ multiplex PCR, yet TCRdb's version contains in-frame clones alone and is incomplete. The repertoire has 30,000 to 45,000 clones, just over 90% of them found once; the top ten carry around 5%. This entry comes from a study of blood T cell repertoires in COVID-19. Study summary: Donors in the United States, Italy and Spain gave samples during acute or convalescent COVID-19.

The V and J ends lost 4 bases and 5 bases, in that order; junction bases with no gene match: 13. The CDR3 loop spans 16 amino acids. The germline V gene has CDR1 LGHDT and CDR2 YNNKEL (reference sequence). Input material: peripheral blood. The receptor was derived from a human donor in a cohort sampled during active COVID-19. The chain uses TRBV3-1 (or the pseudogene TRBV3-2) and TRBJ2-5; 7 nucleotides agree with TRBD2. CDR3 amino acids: CASSLRGAGDSETQYF. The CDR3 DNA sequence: TGTGCCAGCAGCCTCCGAGGGGCGGGAGACTCTGAGACCCAGTACTTC.